Sequencing of this T cell receptor beta chain was carried out in a study of T-cell reconstitution after alpha-beta-depleted transplantation in children. General study findings and limits: T-cell counts and diversity at one year following transplant were attributed mainly to newly produced T cells. About two months after transplant, alpha-beta T cells reportedly came from several hundred expanded graft clones.

With regard to this clonotype: Its antigen is as yet unknown.

Preparing the TCRbeta library involved the use of unique molecular identifiers. TCRdb ran MiXCR on the PCR reads and lists one entry per CDR3 protein. The sample carries about 580,000 distinct CDR3 sequences, 20% to 25% recorded once. The material sequenced was PBMCs, mostly from graft donor cells, taken 360 days after TCRalphabeta/CD19-depleted stem cell transplant. The origin of this receptor is a boy under three years old who had a stem cell transplant for acute myeloid leukemia, so the T cells may come from the graft donor.

The CDR3 spells CSAAHHSTNEKLFF. CDR3 nucleotide sequence: TGCAGCGCGGCTCACCATTCAACTAATGAAAAACTGTTTTTT. V and J are TRBV29-1 and TRBJ1-4; the D is unclear. This CDR3 is 14 amino acids long. CDR1 is SQVTM and CDR2 is ANQGSEA in the germline V gene. The germline V and J ends were trimmed by 7 bases and 0 bases, with 12 bases remaining between them.